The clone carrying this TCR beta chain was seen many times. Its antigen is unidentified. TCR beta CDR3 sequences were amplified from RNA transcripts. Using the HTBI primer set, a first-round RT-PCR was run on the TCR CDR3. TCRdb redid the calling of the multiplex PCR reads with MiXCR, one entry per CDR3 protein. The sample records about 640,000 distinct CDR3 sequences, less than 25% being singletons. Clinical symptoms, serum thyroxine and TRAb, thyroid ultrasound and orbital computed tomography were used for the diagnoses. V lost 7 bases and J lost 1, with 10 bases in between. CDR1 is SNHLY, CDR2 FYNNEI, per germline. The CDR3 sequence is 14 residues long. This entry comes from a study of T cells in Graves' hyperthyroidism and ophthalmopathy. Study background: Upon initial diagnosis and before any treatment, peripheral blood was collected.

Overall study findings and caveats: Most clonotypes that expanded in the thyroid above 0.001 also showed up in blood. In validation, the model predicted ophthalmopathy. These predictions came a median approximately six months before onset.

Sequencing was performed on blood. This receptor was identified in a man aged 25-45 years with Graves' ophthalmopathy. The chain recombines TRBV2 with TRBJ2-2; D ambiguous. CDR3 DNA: TGTGCCAGCACGCCCGCTCGGAACACCGGGGAGCTGTTTTTT. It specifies CASTPARNTGELFF.